The present T cell receptor (beta chain) was sequenced within a study of graft-versus-host responses after intestinal transplantation. Study information: Recipients were all induced with anti-thymocyte globulin, then given tacrolimus and steroids for approximately 3 years. General study findings and limits: Early post-transplant HvG declines tracked with peak circulating GvH clone levels. Patients with graft-donor T cell macrochimerism had high graft-versus-host to host-versus-graft clonal ratios in allografts. GvH clones turned up in recipient marrow; some had shown up first in ileum or blood.

Assay: immunoSEQ multiplex PCR; the TCRdb copy retains only in-frame clones and omits some. The table lists 95,000 to 110,000 clones, roughly 90% of them singletons, with about 0.9% in the top ten. This clone was seen many times. As yet, its antigen is unknown. The sample here was unstimulated CD4+ T cells sorted from spleen or lymph node cells, taken before intestinal transplant. The clonotype was recovered from a human donor who received an intestinal transplant.

The CDR3 sequence: CASSPSGGGTQYF. CDR3 DNA: TGTGCCAGTAGCCCCAGCGGGGGAGGTACGCAGTATTTT. The chain uses TRBV19 and TRBJ2-3, with 8 bases identical to TRBD2. J gave up 8 bases and V 6 bases, and 7 bases lay outside the gene matches. The CDR3 is made up of 13 amino acids. CDR1 LNHDA and CDR2 SQIVND come from the germline V gene (reference sequence).